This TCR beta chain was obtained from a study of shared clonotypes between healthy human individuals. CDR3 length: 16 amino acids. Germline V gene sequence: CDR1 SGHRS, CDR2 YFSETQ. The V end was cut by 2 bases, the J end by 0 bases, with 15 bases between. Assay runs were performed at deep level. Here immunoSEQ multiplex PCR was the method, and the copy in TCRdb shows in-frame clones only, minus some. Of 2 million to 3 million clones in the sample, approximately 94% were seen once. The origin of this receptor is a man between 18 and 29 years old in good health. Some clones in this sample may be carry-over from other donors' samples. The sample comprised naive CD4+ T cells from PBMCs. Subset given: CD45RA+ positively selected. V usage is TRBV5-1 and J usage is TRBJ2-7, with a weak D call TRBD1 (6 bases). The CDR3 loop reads CASSFGDRPSSYEQYF. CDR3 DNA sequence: TGCGCCAGCAGCTTCGGTGACAGGCCCTCCTCCTACGAGCAGTACTTC. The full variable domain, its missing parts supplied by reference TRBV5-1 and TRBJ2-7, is KAGVTQTPRYLIKTRGQQVTLSCSPISGHRSVSWYQQTPGQGLQFLFEYFSETQRNKGNFPGRFSGRQFSNSRSEMNVSTLELGDSALYLCASSFGDRPSSYEQYFGPGTRLTVT.